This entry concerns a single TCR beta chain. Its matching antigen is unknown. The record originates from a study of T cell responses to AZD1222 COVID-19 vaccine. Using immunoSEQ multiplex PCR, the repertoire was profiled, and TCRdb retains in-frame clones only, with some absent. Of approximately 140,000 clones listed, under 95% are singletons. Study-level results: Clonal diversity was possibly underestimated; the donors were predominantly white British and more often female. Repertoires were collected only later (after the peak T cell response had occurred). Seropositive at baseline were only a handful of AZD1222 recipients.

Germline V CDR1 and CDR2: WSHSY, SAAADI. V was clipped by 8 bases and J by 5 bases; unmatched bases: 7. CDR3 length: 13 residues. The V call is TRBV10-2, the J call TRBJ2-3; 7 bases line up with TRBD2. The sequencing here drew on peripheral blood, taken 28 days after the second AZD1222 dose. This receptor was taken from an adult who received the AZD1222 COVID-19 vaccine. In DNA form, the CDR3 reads TGCGCCAGCGGCCGGTGGGAGGGAGATACGCAGTATTTT. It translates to CASGRWEGDTQYF.